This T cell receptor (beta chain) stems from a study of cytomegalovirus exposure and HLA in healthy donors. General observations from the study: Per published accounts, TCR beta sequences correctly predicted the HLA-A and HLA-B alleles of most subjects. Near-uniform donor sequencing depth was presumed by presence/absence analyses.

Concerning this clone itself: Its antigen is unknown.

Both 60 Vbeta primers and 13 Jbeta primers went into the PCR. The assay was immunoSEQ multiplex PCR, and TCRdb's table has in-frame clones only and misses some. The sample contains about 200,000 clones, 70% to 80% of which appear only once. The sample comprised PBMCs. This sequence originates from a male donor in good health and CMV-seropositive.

CDR3 loop: CASSLPGTSGATDTQYF. CDR3 in DNA: TGTGCCAGCAGCTTGCCAGGGACTAGCGGGGCCACAGATACGCAGTATTTT. This sequence joins TRBV5-4 and TRBJ2-3; 13 nucleotides line up with TRBD2. CDR1 and CDR2 from the germline V gene are SGHNT and YYREEE (reference sequence). This CDR3 is built from 17 residues. The J segment lost 2 bases and the V segment lost 1 base, leaving 4 bases of the junction unmatched.